Below are 13 T cell receptor beta chains sequenced from a single sample in a study of beta chain features in type 1 diabetes. Study conclusions and caveats: Within each of all four CD4+ subsets, Type 1 diabetes patients had TCRB CDR3s that were moderately but significantly shorter.

Their specific antigens are unknown. Reverse transcribing all isolated RNA meant expressed TCRB transcripts were sequenced. The method was immunoSEQ multiplex PCR; TCRdb's version includes in-frame clones alone and lacks a portion of them. The table shows around 650,000 clones, with around an eighth occurring only once. Sequencing was performed on naive CD4+ T cells from blood. These receptor sequences come from a man aged 25 to 45 with type 1 diabetes.

This clone was counted between two and nine times. The CDR3 here is CASSPRRTSGTDTQYF. The DNA for the CDR3 is TGTGCCAGCTCACCACGTAGAACTAGCGGCACAGATACGCAGTATTTT. The rearrangement joins TRBV18 to TRBJ2-3; 7 nucleotides agree with TRBD2. This CDR3 has 16 residues. CDR1 KGHSH and CDR2 LQKENI come from the germline V gene. V dropped 1 base and J dropped 1; count of bases not matched to a gene: 5.

Only a few counts were recorded for this clone. This chain connects TRBV28 to TRBJ1-6; TRBD1 is a possible D gene (5 bases). Germline-derived CDR1 and CDR2 are MDHEN and SYDVKM. Trimming removed 7 bases at V and 0 bases at J, with 13 bases between. The CDR3 has 16 amino acids. The CDR3 coding sequence is TGTGCCAGCACCACGGGGGGGAACTCCTATAATTCACCCCTCCACTTT. Translated, it gives CASTTGGNSYNSPLHF.

This clone was seen at least ten times. V gene TRBV15 combines with J gene TRBJ2-6; D gene ambiguous. Germline V lookup: CDR1 LNHNV, CDR2 YYDKDF (reference sequence). The CDR3 extends over 14 amino acids. V was shortened by 0 bases and J by 2 bases, with 2 bases between the two germline ends. The CDR3, as DNA: TGTGCCACCAGCAGAGATACTGGGGCCAACGTCCTGACTTTC. Translation: CATSRDTGANVLTF.

This clone was counted a single time. This chain joins TRBV19 and TRBJ1-1; D uncertain. CDR1 is LNHDA, CDR2 SQIVND, per germline (reference sequence). V lost 6 bases to trimming and J lost 8 bases, with 10 bases between them. This CDR3 has 11 amino acids. CDR3 sequence reads: CASRWRSEAFF. CDR3 DNA sequence: TGTGCCAGTAGGTGGAGATCAGAAGCTTTCTTT.

This clone was counted between two and nine times. V usage is TRBV2 and J usage is TRBJ1-5; D ambiguous. Per germline, CDR1 SNHLY and CDR2 FYNNEI. CDR3 size: 14 residues. V shed 5 bases and J shed 0 bases, with 8 bases lying between them. The chain's CDR3 is CASSSGYSNQPQHF. CDR3 sequence (DNA): TGTGCCAGCAGTTCGGGGTATAGCAATCAGCCCCAGCATTTT.

This chain connects TRBV18 to TRBJ1-4; no definite D call. The CDR3 covers 15 residues. Looked up from germline, CDR1 is KGHSH and CDR2 is LQKENI. V dropped 2 bases and J dropped 6 bases, with 13 bases sitting between them. CDR3 region: CASSPGSRADEKLFF. The DNA of the CDR3 is TGTGCCAGCTCACCAGGGAGCCGAGCGGATGAAAAACTGTTTTTT.

The chain couples TRBV7-2 to TRBJ2-3; TRBD2 agrees at 10 bases. Losses at the gene ends were 5 bases for V and 3 bases for J; bases not matched to a gene: 5. The length of the CDR3 is 15 residues. The germline gives CDR1 SGHTA, CDR2 FQGNSA. CDR3 protein: CASSEGLALTDTQYF. The CDR3 DNA reads TGTGCCAGCAGCGAGGGACTAGCGCTGACAGATACGCAGTATTTT.

This clone occurred a few times. The chain couples TRBV14 to TRBJ2-5; 7 positions agree with TRBD1. With V trimmed by 3 bases and J by 4 bases, 8 bases remained unmatched. This CDR3 contains 15 residues. The germline gives CDR1 SGHDN, CDR2 FVKESK. The CDR3 DNA reads as TGTGCCAGCAGCCAGAACAGGGGCCTAGGAGAGACCCAGTACTTC. This encodes CASSQNRGLGETQYF.

A few counts support this clone. The chain joins TRBV12-5 to TRBJ2-3; 9 nucleotides align to TRBD1. The CDR3 covers 16 residues. V was clipped by 5 bases and J by 5 bases; unmatched bases: 11. Germline V gene lookup returns CDR1 LGHNT and CDR2 FRNRAP. The CDR3 spells CASGILLGQGIDTQYF. CDR3 nucleotides: TGTGCTAGTGGTATCCTCCTGGGACAGGGTATAGATACGCAGTATTTT.

There are a few counts of this clone. Other DNA variants within this sample encode the same CDR3. The chain links TRBV5-1 to TRBJ2-5, with 8 bases lining up with TRBD2. The ends lost 4 bases at V and 4 bases at J; junction bases unmatched: 6. From germline, CDR1 is SGHRS and CDR2 YFSETQ. CDR3 length: 14 residues. Written as DNA, the CDR3 is TGCGCCAGCAGCCTAGGACTAGCAGGAGAGACCCAGTACTTC. Its protein product is CASSLGLAGETQYF. The full variable domain, completed using reference TRBV5-1 and TRBJ2-5, is KAGVTQTPRYLIKTRGQQVTLSCSPISGHRSVSWYQQTPGQGLQFLFEYFSETQRNKGNFPGRFSGRQFSNSRSEMNVSTLELGDSALYLCASSLGLAGETQYFGPGTRLLVL.

The chain is built from TRBV7-9 and TRBJ1-2; D is uncertain. Germline V gives CDR1 SEHNR, CDR2 FQNEAQ (reference sequence). Between the trimmed V and J ends, which lost 0 bases and 0 bases, there was a span of 11 bases. The CDR3 loop spans 16 amino acids. The CDR3 sequence is CASSLALSYSNYGYTF. The CDR3 bases are TGTGCCAGCAGCTTAGCGCTAAGTTATTCTAACTATGGCTACACCTTC.

This clone has just a few counts. The J gene is TRBJ2-5, the V gene TRBV19, with D possibly TRBD2 on 6 matching bases. CDR1 and CDR2 (germline): LNHDA, SQIVND (reference sequence). Trimming shortened V by 10 bases and J by 7 bases, and 22 bases separated the two germline ends. CDR3 length equals 14 residues. CDR3 sequence reads: CAIPEDYRLGTQYF. In DNA, the CDR3 is TGTGCCATTCCCGAGGACTATCGTTTGGGGACCCAGTACTTC.

This clone was seen a few times. The chain is built from TRBV4-1 and TRBJ1-4; D not certain. This CDR3 contains 14 residues. V lost 0 bases, J lost 7 bases, and 9 bases lay in between. Germline CDR1 reads MGHRA; CDR2 reads YSYEKL. Here the CDR3 DNA reads TGCGCCAGCAGCCAAGATGGAGGCGGTGAAAAACTGTTTTTT. It encodes CASSQDGGGEKLFF.